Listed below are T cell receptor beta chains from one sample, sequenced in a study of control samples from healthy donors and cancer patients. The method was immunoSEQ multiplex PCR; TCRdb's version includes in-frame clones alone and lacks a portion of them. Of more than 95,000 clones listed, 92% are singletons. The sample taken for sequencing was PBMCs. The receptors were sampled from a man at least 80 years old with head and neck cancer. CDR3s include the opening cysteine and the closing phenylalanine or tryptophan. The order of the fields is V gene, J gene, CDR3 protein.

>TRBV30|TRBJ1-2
CAWSRSQFYGYTF
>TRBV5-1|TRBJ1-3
CASSLRVGNTIYF
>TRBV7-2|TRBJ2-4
CASSLLLAKNIQYF
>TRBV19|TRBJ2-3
CASSIGRVSTDTQYF
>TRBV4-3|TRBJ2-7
CASSQRTGDSYEQYF
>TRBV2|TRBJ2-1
CASSERSRLGEQFF
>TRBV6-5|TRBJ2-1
CASSYSGIGVNEQFF
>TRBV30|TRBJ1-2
CAWSVQSSGVSGYTF
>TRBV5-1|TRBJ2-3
CASSSPRRGGGTDTQYF
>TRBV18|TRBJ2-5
CASSPSGETQYF
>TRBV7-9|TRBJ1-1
CASSLSSRGSGVSFF
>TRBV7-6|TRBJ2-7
CASSPSGRSSYEQYF
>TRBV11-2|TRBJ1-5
CASSLTPGAREGAQHF
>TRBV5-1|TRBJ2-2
CASSIQGNTGELFF
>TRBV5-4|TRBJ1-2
CASSLGWTGFNYGYTF
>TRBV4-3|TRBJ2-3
CASSQDLTGTTDTQYF
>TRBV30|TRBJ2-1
CAWWAGGHEQFF
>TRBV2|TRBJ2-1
CAISWRETSYNEQFF
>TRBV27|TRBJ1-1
CASSDTGVNTEAFF
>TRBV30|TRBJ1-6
CAWSVGGSQGTLHF
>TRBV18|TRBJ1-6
CASSPPSRASPLHF
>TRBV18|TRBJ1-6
CASSPPKAGRSNSPLHF
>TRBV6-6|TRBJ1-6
CASSYDSSYNSPLHF
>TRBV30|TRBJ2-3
CAWTPRGGLGVGTQYF
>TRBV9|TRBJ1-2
CASSVDPGNYGYTF
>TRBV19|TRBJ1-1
CASSIGGTILLNTEAFF
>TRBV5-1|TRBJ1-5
CASSLDGSNQPQHF
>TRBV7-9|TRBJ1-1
CASSPGPAGFF
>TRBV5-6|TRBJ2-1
CASSFTGTGPYNEQFF
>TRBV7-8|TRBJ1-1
CASRLIQGAGTEAFF
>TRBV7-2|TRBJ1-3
CASSSSAGGNTIYF
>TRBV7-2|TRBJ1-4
CASSLEGVKLFF
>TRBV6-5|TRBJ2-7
CASRGGSYEQYF
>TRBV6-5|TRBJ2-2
CASSYVGQGTGELFF
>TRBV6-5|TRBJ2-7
CASRVEYGGTYEQYF
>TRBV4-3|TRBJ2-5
CASSQGRVGAAWGETQYF
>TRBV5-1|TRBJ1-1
CASSLGGLNTEAFF
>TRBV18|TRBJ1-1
CASSPNRQGGEAFF
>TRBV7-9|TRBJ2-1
CASSLPLQGRNEQFF
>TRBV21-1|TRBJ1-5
CASLTRGGRLQPQHF
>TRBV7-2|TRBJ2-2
CASSSGPDTGELFF
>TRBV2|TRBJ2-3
CASSELAGIRTDTQYF
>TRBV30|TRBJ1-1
CAAGVGINTEAFF
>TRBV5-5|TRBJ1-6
CASSLGLQTYNSPLHF
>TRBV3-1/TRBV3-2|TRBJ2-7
CASSQDRPYQVRPSYEQYF
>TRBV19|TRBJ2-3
CASSTQGTDTQYF
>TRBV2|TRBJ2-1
CASSGQKGGGRQFF
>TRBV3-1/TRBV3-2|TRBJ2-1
CASSLWGRDEQFF
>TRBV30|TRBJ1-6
CAGSGNYNSPLHF
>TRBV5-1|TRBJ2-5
CASSSLGGAQETQYF